Listed here are 24 T cell receptor beta chains from one sample, sequenced in a study of blood T cell repertoires in COVID-19 (dated by TCRdb to 2018 to 2020). The library was made by the immunoSEQ multiplex PCR assay. TCRdb re-hosts the immuneACCESS table, in-frame sequences only. Its copies lack some clones; in the studies checked, an unresolved V gene accounts for under half of them, and the cause for the rest is not known. Across this sample there are 280,000 or so clones, with 87% seen only once. Clones ranked in the top ten supply about 6.1% of the sample. Sequenced material: PBMCs or T cells enriched from blood (not recorded which). The receptors derive from a woman aged 40 to 50 who had recovered from COVID-19.

The chain has TRBV3-1 (or the pseudogene TRBV3-2) and TRBJ2-7; possible D gene TRBD2, 5 bases. Trimming left V 2 bases short and J 5 bases short, with 13 bases between. This CDR3 has 14 amino acids. Germline assignment: CDR1 LGHDT and CDR2 YNNKEL (reference sequence). CDR3 in DNA: TGTGCCAGCAGCCAAAAAGGAGGTACCCACGAGCAGTACTTC. Its protein product is CASSQKGGTHEQYF.

This clone was found many times. The chain links TRBV18 to TRBJ2-6, with TRBD1 as a possible D gene (6 bases). V was clipped by 1 base and J by 4 bases, with 23 bases between them. Germline assignment: CDR1 KGHSH and CDR2 LQKENI. CDR3 size: 20 residues. The CDR3 here is CASSPRGVGIGGNGANVLTF. DNA for the CDR3: TGTGCCAGCTCACCACGTGGAGTTGGGATTGGGGGCAACGGGGCCAACGTCCTGACTTTC. Full variable domain (remainder filled in from reference TRBV18 and TRBJ2-6): NAGVMQNPRHLVRRRGQEARLRCSPMKGHSHVYWYRQLPEEGLKFMVYLQKENIIDESGMPKERFSAEFPKEGPSILRIQQVVRGDSAAYFCASSPRGVGIGGNGANVLTFGAGSRLTVL.

The V call is TRBV11-1, the J call TRBJ2-2, with D possibly TRBD1 on 5 matching bases. CDR3 length: 14 residues. Germline CDR1 reads SGHAT; CDR2 reads FQDESV (reference sequence). The germline V and J ends were trimmed by 1 base and 3 bases, with 6 bases remaining between them. CDR3 residues: CASSLEGYTGELFF. CDR3 nucleotides: TGTGCCAGCAGCTTAGAGGGGTACACCGGGGAGCTGTTTTTT.

The rearrangement links TRBV28 to TRBJ2-7, with 9 bases aligning to TRBD2. Germline values: CDR1 MDHEN, CDR2 SYDVKM. J was trimmed by 3 bases and V by 6 bases; bases with no gene match: 6. CDR3 length equals 14 residues. The CDR3, as DNA: TGTGCCAGCAGATCGGGACTAGCAGTCTACGAGCAGTACTTC. Translating gives CASRSGLAVYEQYF.

CDR3 coding DNA: TGCGCCAGCAGACCCCAACTAGCGGGAGGGCTGTCCTACAATGAGCAGTTCTTC. Its protein is CASRPQLAGGLSYNEQFF. V is TRBV5-1 and J is TRBJ2-1, with 13 bases identical to TRBD2. Germline trimming cut 5 bases from V and 1 base from J; bases unmatched to any gene: 9. The CDR3 contains 18 residues. CDR1 SGHRS and CDR2 YFSETQ come from the germline V gene.

This rearrangement joins TRBV19 to TRBJ2-1; D call uncertain. CDR3 size: 15 residues. The germline V and J ends were trimmed by 1 base and 3 bases, with 10 bases remaining between them. The V gene's germline CDR1 is LNHDA and CDR2 SQIVND (reference sequence). The CDR3 DNA sequence: TGTGCCAGTAGTATAGGTCAGGTCGGCTACAATGAGCAGTTCTTC. This codes for CASSIGQVGYNEQFF. Together with reference TRBV19 and TRBJ2-1, the CDR3 gives the full variable domain: DGGITQSPKYLFRKEGQNVTLSCEQNLNHDAMYWYRQDPGQGLRLIYYSQIVNDFQKGDIAEGYSVSREKKESFPLTVTSAQKNPTAFYLCASSIGQVGYNEQFFGPGTRLTVL.

The chain combines TRBV7-2 with TRBJ2-7; D might be TRBD1 (5 bases). CDR3 length equals 14 residues. V was shortened by 4 bases and J by 7 bases, with 17 bases between the two germline ends. Germline CDR1 reads SGHTA; CDR2 reads FQGNSA. CDR3 bases: TGTGCCAGCAGCTGGAGACAAGGGGCAGGGGAGCAGTACTTC. It translates to CASSWRQGAGEQYF.

This clone has a handful of counts. The gene calls are TRBV7-9 and TRBJ2-7; 7 bases align to TRBD1. The CDR3 extends over 13 amino acids. Per germline, CDR1 SEHNR and CDR2 FQNEAQ (reference sequence). J was trimmed by 3 bases and V by 3 bases; bases with no gene match: 2. DNA for the CDR3: TGTGCCAGCAGCTTCGGACAGGTCTACGAGCAGTACTTC. This encodes CASSFGQVYEQYF.

The chain joins TRBV19 to TRBJ2-2; TRBD2 matches at 13 bases. In germline, CDR1 is LNHDA, CDR2 SQIVND (reference sequence). This CDR3 is built from 17 residues. The junction had 8 bases not matched to a gene; V was cut back by 6 bases and J by 4 bases. The CDR3 sequence: CASSPGLAGISTGELFF. The DNA for the CDR3 is TGTGCCAGTAGCCCGGGACTAGCGGGAATAAGCACCGGGGAGCTGTTTTTT.

This clone was detected once. The rearrangement uses TRBV30 and TRBJ1-5, with 7 bases lining up with TRBD1. Germline V gene sequence: CDR1 GTSNPN, CDR2 SVGIG (reference sequence). V trimming: 5 bases; J trimming: 4 bases; junction bases outside the gene matches: 5. This CDR3 region has 13 residues. This CDR3 reads CAWATGTNQPQHF. The CDR3 DNA is TGTGCCTGGGCGACAGGGACAAATCAGCCCCAGCATTTT. Full variable domain (outside the CDR3, taken from reference TRBV30 and TRBJ1-5): SQTIHQWPATLVQPVGSPLSLECTVEGTSNPNLYWYRQAAGRGLQLLFYSVGIGQISSEVPQNLSASRPQDRQFILSSKKLLLSDSGFYLCAWATGTNQPQHFGDGTRLSIL.

This chain links TRBV28 with TRBJ2-7; 11 nucleotides match TRBD1. The CDR3 sequence is 13 residues long. Germline V gene lookup returns CDR1 MDHEN and CDR2 SYDVKM. V shed 11 bases, J shed 4 bases, and the junction held 7 bases outside the gene matches. In DNA, the CDR3 is TGTGCCTCTCGGACAGGGGGCAATTACGAGCAGTACTTC. It encodes CASRTGGNYEQYF.

The genes are TRBV12-3 or TRBV12-4 and TRBJ1-2; D unresolved. Trimming took off 6 bases at V and 8 bases at J, with 13 bases between the two ends. This CDR3 is 12 amino acids long. The chain's CDR3 is CASSPGLEGYTF. CDR3 nucleotides: TGTGCCAGCAGCCCCGGTCTCGAAGGCTACACCTTC.

This rearrangement joins TRBV11-3 to TRBJ2-1, with a tentative D call TRBD2 (6 bases). Germline assignment: CDR1 SGHNT and CDR2 YENEEA. Trimming shortened V by 1 base and J by 7 bases, and 11 bases separated the two germline ends. The CDR3 runs 14 residues. CDR3 nucleotides: TGTGCCAGCAGCTTAGGACTAGGGCGGAATGAGCAGTTCTTC. It translates to CASSLGLGRNEQFF. Together with reference TRBV11-3 and TRBJ2-1, the CDR3 gives the full variable domain: EAGVVQSPRYKIIEKKQPVAFWCNPISGHNTLYWYLQNLGQGPELLIRYENEEAVDDSQLPKDRFSAERLKGVDSTLKIQPAELGDSAVYLCASSLGLGRNEQFFGPGTRLTVL.

The rearrangement uses TRBV5-4 and TRBJ2-7; 7 bases fit TRBD2. CDR1 is SGHNT and CDR2 is YYREEE in the germline V gene (reference sequence). With 3 bases clipped from V and 4 bases from J, the junction kept 13 bases outside the gene matches. The CDR3 runs 16 residues. The CDR3 reads CASSWGGLRGIYEQYF. The CDR3 DNA reads TGTGCCAGCAGCTGGGGGGGTCTGCGGGGAATTTACGAGCAGTACTTC. Full variable domain (missing parts from reference TRBV5-4 and TRBJ2-7): ETGVTQSPTHLIKTRGQQVTLRCSSQSGHNTVSWYQQALGQGPQFIFQYYREEENGRGNFPPRFSGLQFPNYSSELNVNALELDDSALYLCASSWGGLRGIYEQYFGPGTRLTVT.

CDR3 DNA sequence: TGTGCCACCAGCAGACCGGACAGGATTAATTCACCCCTCCACTTT. Translated: CATSRPDRINSPLHF. V and J are TRBV15 and TRBJ1-6; TRBD1 matches 7 bases. V was pared by 2 bases and J by 6 bases, with 4 bases of the junction left unmatched. Per the germline V gene, CDR1 is LNHNV and CDR2 is YYDKDF (reference sequence). This CDR3 is 15 amino acids long.

The rearrangement joins TRBV28 to TRBJ2-3; 14 bases agree with TRBD2. Germline CDR1 MDHEN, CDR2 SYDVKM. CDR3 length equals 18 residues. J lost 2 bases, V lost 1 base, and 5 bases had no gene match. The CDR3: CASSLSGLAGGTTDTQYF. CDR3 bases: TGTGCCAGCAGTTTATCTGGACTAGCGGGAGGAACCACAGATACGCAGTATTTT.

The gene calls are TRBV19 and TRBJ2-2; D not certain. Looked up from germline, CDR1 is LNHDA and CDR2 is SQIVND (reference sequence). V dropped 5 bases and J dropped 8 bases, with 9 bases sitting between them. The CDR3 contains 12 residues. CDR3 DNA: TGTGCCAGTAGTGGTACCTATGGGGAGCTGTTTTTT. Translation gives CASSGTYGELFF.

The chain carries TRBV28 and TRBJ1-5; maybe TRBD1 (6 bases). The CDR3 has 15 residues. The V gene lost 6 bases and the J gene lost 0 bases, with 12 bases spanning the gap. Germline-derived CDR1 and CDR2 are MDHEN and SYDVKM. The CDR3 DNA follows: TGTGCCAGCAGCAGGACAGATTATAGCAATCAGCCCCAGCATTTT. Translated: CASSRTDYSNQPQHF.

This clone was counted between two and nine times. The chain employs TRBV7-6 and TRBJ2-5; possibly TRBD1 for D (5 bases). The CDR3 spans 13 residues. The V and J ends lost 5 bases and 1 base respectively, with 8 bases between them. The germline V gene encodes CDR1 SGHVS and CDR2 FNYEAQ. The CDR3 spells CASSDDSQETQYF. CDR3 nucleotides: TGTGCCAGCAGCGACGACAGCCAAGAGACCCAGTACTTC.

V usage is TRBV28 and J usage is TRBJ1-2; D is undetermined. Trimming removed 5 bases at V and 4 bases at J, with 8 bases between. The CDR3 length is 12 residues. CDR1 and CDR2 (germline): MDHEN, SYDVKM. CDR3 in DNA: TGTGCCAGCAGTCGGTATAGCTATGGCTACACCTTC. Protein sequence: CASSRYSYGYTF.

The chain carries TRBV28 and TRBJ2-7; TRBD1 might be the D (6 bases). The germline CDR1 and CDR2 sequences are MDHEN and SYDVKM. The V gene lost 2 bases and the J gene lost 3 bases, with 11 bases spanning the gap. This CDR3 spans 14 amino acids. CDR3: CASSLLGQLYEQYF. The CDR3, as DNA: TGTGCCAGCAGTTTACTAGGACAGCTCTACGAGCAGTACTTC.

This clone was seen more than once but under ten times. The chain has TRBV6-5 and TRBJ2-7; D is uncertain. Trimming stripped 5 bases from V and 4 bases from J, with 6 bases between. This CDR3 is 11 amino acids long. Germline CDR1 is MNHEY and CDR2 is SVGAGI. DNA for the CDR3: TGTGCCAGCAGTCGAGGATACGAGCAGTACTTC. Translating it yields CASSRGYEQYF.

This rearrangement joins TRBV11-2 to TRBJ2-7; the D gene is possibly TRBD2 (9 bases). Trimming shortened V by 4 bases and J by 1 base, and 20 bases separated the two germline ends. Germline V gene lookup returns CDR1 SGHAT and CDR2 FQNNGV. This CDR3 has 17 residues. The CDR3 nucleotides are TGTGCCAGCAGCTCAGGGGGCCGGACTAGCGTATCCTACGAGCAGTACTTC. As protein: CASSSGGRTSVSYEQYF.

The rearrangement joins TRBV27 to TRBJ1-1; the D gene is possibly TRBD1 (5 bases). V shed 1 base and J shed 1 base, with 10 bases lying between them. The CDR3 runs 15 residues. CDR1 is MNHEY and CDR2 is SMNVEV in the germline V gene (reference sequence). Here the CDR3 DNA reads TGTGCCAGCAGTTTATGGGCAGGGAAGAACACTGAAGCTTTCTTT. It translates to CASSLWAGKNTEAFF.